A single sample gave rise to the 9 T cell receptor beta chains below, sequenced in a study of response to subunit inactivated influenza vaccine. MiXCR, applied by TCRdb to the RT-PCR reads, yields one record per CDR3 protein. The sample contains fewer than 350,000 distinct CDR3 sequences, 21% of which appear only once. This specimen consisted of PBMCs from blood, obtained less than 22 months after vaccination. The receptors were gathered from a man aged 50 to 69 who received an inactivated influenza vaccine.

This clonotype was counted a few times. This sequence joins TRBV4-3 and TRBJ1-5; D unclear. Trimming took off 0 bases at V and 1 base at J, with 19 bases between the two ends. The length of the CDR3 is 19 residues. The V gene's germline CDR1 is LGHNA and CDR2 YSLEER. The DNA of the CDR3 is TGCGCCAGCAGCCAAGATAAGGGAGTGACGGGTATAAGCAATCAGCCCCAGCATTTT. It encodes CASSQDKGVTGISNQPQHF.

This clonotype has a count of ten or more. The chain carries TRBV28 and TRBJ1-2; D not resolved. Trimming took 3 bases from V and 1 from J, leaving 6 bases between them. The CDR3 extends over 13 amino acids. CDR1 and CDR2 from the germline V gene are MDHEN and SYDVKM. The CDR3 loop reads CASSFGNNYGYTF. CDR3 coding DNA: TGTGCCAGCAGTTTTGGCAATAACTATGGCTACACCTTC.

The chain carries TRBV10-3 and TRBJ1-5; a weak D match, TRBD1 (5 bases). CDR1 and CDR2 from the germline V gene are ENHRY and SYGVKD. CDR3 length: 13 amino acids. Trimming pared 4 bases from V and 4 bases from J, leaving 8 bases between. CDR3 sequence reads: CAISVEGNQPQHF. The CDR3 nucleotides read TGTGCCATCAGTGTTGAGGGGAATCAGCCCCAGCATTTT.

This clonotype was found once. The chain recombines TRBV10-3 with TRBJ2-3; 9 bases map to TRBD2. The J segment lost 3 bases and the V segment lost 6 bases, leaving 4 bases of the junction unmatched. This CDR3 has 14 residues. CDR1 ENHRY and CDR2 SYGVKD come from the germline V gene. CDR3 loop: CAIRPRGGTDTQYF. The CDR3 DNA sequence: TGTGCCATCAGGCCGCGGGGGGGAACAGATACGCAGTATTTT.

This clonotype was found many times. The chain's CDR3 is CSASGTALNQPQHF. The CDR3 nucleotides are TGCAGTGCTAGTGGGACAGCCTTAAATCAGCCCCAGCATTTT. The J gene is TRBJ1-5, the V gene TRBV20-1; 7 nucleotides agree with TRBD1. With 3 bases clipped from V and 4 bases from J, the junction kept 6 bases outside the gene matches. CDR1 and CDR2 (germline): DFQATT, SNEGSKA (reference sequence). The CDR3 totals 14 residues.

This clonotype came up many times. V is TRBV4-2 and J is TRBJ1-2, with D uncertain. Deletions cut 4 bases from V and 3 bases from J, with 9 bases between. The CDR3 extends over 13 amino acids. Per germline, CDR1 LGHNA and CDR2 YNFKEQ. The CDR3 reads CASSRPMDYGYTF. The CDR3 nucleotides are TGTGCCAGCAGCCGTCCTATGGACTATGGCTACACCTTC.

In this sample, this clonotype turned up a few times. The genes are TRBV7-2 and TRBJ2-3, with D possibly TRBD1 on 5 matching bases. The CDR3 covers 15 residues. In germline, CDR1 is SGHTA, CDR2 FQGNSA. V gave up 4 bases and J gave up 7 bases, with 18 bases separating them. The CDR3 protein is CASSSYQGFSYTQYF. In DNA, the CDR3 is TGTGCCAGCAGCTCGTATCAGGGTTTCAGTTATACGCAGTATTTT.

This sequence joins TRBV19 and TRBJ2-7; 7 positions match TRBD2. The junction had 7 bases not matched to a gene; V was cut back by 7 bases and J by 7 bases. This CDR3 has 12 amino acids. Germline V gene sequence: CDR1 LNHDA, CDR2 SQIVND (reference sequence). As DNA, the CDR3 is TGTGCCAGTACCTCGGACGGGGGGGAGCAGTACTTC. Translation: CASTSDGGEQYF.

The table lists this clonotype with a few counts. The gene calls are TRBV29-1 and TRBJ2-6, with D perhaps TRBD1 (5 bases). The CDR3 totals 20 residues. Germline V lookup: CDR1 SQVTM, CDR2 ANQGSEA. V was clipped by 2 bases and J by 2 bases, with 25 bases between them. The CDR3 protein is CSVEPLKGQVLAPGANVLTF. The CDR3 DNA reads TGCAGCGTTGAACCTCTAAAGGGGCAGGTTCTCGCCCCTGGGGCCAACGTCCTGACTTTC.